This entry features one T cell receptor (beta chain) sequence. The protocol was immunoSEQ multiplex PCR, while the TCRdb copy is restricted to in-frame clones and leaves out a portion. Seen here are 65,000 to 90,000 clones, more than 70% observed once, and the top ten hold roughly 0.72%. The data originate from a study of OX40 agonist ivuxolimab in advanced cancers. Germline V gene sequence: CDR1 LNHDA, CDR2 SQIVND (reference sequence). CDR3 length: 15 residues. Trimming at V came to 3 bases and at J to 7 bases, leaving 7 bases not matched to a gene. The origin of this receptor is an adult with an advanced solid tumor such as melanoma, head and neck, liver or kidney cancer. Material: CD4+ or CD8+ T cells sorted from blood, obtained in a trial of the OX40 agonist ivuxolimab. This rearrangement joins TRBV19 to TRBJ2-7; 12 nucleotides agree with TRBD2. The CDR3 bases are TGTGCCAGTAGTATTCGGACTAGCGGGAACGGGGAGCAGTACTTC. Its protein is CASSIRTSGNGEQYF.